This TCR beta chain was recovered during a study of control samples from healthy donors and cancer patients. Generated by immunoSEQ multiplex PCR, the TCRdb table keeps only in-frame clones and is missing some. Among roughly 130,000 clones, 90% to 95% were seen once, and the ten largest hold around 1.6%. The CDR3 runs 12 residues. In germline, CDR1 is SGHNT, CDR2 YENEEA. Trimming took 3 bases from V and 4 from J, leaving 5 bases between them. Sequencing was done on a sample of PBMCs. The chain is built from TRBV11-3 and TRBJ2-3; D remains unclear. This TCR came from a man aged 50 to 59 with head and neck cancer. CDR3 nucleotide sequence: TGTGCCAGCAGCTTTTCTTCAGATACGCAGTATTTT. Translated: CASSFSSDTQYF.